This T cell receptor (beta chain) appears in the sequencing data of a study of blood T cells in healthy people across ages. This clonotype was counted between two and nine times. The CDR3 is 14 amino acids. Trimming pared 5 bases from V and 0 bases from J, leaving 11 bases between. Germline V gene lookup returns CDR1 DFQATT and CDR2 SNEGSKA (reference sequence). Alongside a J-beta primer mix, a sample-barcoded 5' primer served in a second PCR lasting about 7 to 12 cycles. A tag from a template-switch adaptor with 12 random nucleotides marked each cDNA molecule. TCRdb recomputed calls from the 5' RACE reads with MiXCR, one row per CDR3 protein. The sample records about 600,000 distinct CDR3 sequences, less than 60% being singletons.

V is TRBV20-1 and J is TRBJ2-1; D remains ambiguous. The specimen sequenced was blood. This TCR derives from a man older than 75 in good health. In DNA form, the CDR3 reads TGCAGTGCTGCGCCCGAGAGCTCCTACAATGAGCAGTTCTTC. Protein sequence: CSAAPESSYNEQFF.